These T cell receptor beta chains were read from a single sample in a study of T cells in Graves' hyperthyroidism and ophthalmopathy. TCRdb passed the multiplex PCR reads through MiXCR, listing each CDR3 protein once. The repertoire holds 95,000 to 110,000 distinct CDR3 sequences, with roughly 15% as singletons. Source material: blood. The receptors were sampled from a woman between 50 and 59 years old with Graves' hyperthyroidism. The CDR3 runs from the conserved cysteine through the conserved F or W. D genes are given only for firm matches. Clone size appears in some rows only: once, few, many, or a class for an expanded clone.

cdr3_length j_call v_call clone_size d_call cdr3_aa cdr3_nt
16 TRBJ2-1 TRBV5-1 many TRBD2 CASSLSSGRAQNEQFF TGCGCCAGCAGCTTGTCGAGCGGGAGGGCCCAGAATGAGCAGTTCTTC
15 TRBJ1-2 TRBV5-1 . . CASSLVLQGRNGYTF TGCGCCAGCAGCTTGGTCCTACAGGGCCGGAATGGCTACACCTTC
15 TRBJ2-1 TRBV6-1 . . CASKARVFSPDEQFF TGTGCCAGCAAAGCCCGGGTTTTTAGTCCGGATGAGCAGTTCTTC
12 TRBJ2-1 TRBV28 many . CASSLEGPEQFF TGTGCCAGCAGTTTGGAGGGGCCTGAGCAGTTCTTC
16 TRBJ2-7 TRBV5-1 many TRBD2 CASSTGTSGTLYEQYF TGCGCCAGCAGCACTGGGACTAGCGGTACCCTATACGAGCAGTACTTC
14 TRBJ1-4 TRBV2 many . CASSVEDDNEKLFF TGTGCCAGCAGTGTTGAGGACGATAATGAAAAACTGTTTTTT
13 TRBJ2-4 TRBV10-3 many . CAISKEERDIQYF TGTGCCATCAGTAAGGAGGAGAGGGACATTCAGTACTTC
15 TRBJ2-5 TRBV13 many . CASSPRSAPAETQYF TGTGCCAGCAGCCCACGTTCCGCACCCGCCGAGACCCAGTACTTC
11 TRBJ2-1 TRBV6-2/TRBV6-3 many . CATRDYNEQFF TGTGCCACCCGGGACTACAATGAGCAGTTCTTC
12 TRBJ2-5 TRBV3-1 many . CASSHAEETQYF TGTGCCAGCAGCCACGCGGAAGAGACCCAGTACTTC
16 TRBJ1-2 TRBV2 . TRBD1 CASSGTGGFTNYGYTF TGTGCCAGCAGCGGGACAGGGGGCTTCACTAACTATGGCTACACCTTC
13 TRBJ1-5 TRBV9 . . CASSPAGLQPQHF TGTGCCAGCTCACCAGCTGGGCTTCAGCCCCAGCATTTT
16 TRBJ1-1 TRBV5-4 few . CASSPRGGGANTEAFF TGTGCCAGCAGCCCGAGGGGGGGGGGGGCGAACACTGAAGCTTTCTTT
16 TRBJ2-1 TRBV5-4 . TRBD2 CASRRTSGSPYNEQFF TGTGCCAGCAGACGGACTAGCGGGTCTCCCTACAATGAGCAGTTCTTC
16 TRBJ1-5 TRBV28 . TRBD1 CASNLVGDRVHQPQHF TGTGCCAGCAATTTAGTTGGGGACAGGGTTCATCAGCCCCAGCATTTT
13 TRBJ2-2 TRBV12-3/TRBV12-4 many . CASILSNTGELFF TGTGCCAGCATTTTATCGAACACCGGGGAGCTGTTTTTT
16 TRBJ2-1 TRBV10-3 many TRBD2 CAISERSAGGPDEQFF TGTGCCATCAGTGAAAGATCAGCGGGAGGGCCGGATGAGCAGTTCTTC
20 TRBJ2-1 TRBV24-1 many . CATSEPGLSGAKVVGGEQFF TGTGCCACCAGTGAGCCCGGACTTAGTGGGGCCAAAGTAGTCGGTGGTGAGCAGTTCTTC
14 TRBJ1-4 TRBV12-3/TRBV12-4 . . CASSFNVQGEKLFF TGTGCCAGCAGTTTCAACGTGCAAGGTGAAAAACTGTTTTTT
13 TRBJ2-7 TRBV29-1 many . CSVLSWETYEQYF TGCAGCGTCTTGTCCTGGGAGACCTACGAGCAGTACTTC
16 TRBJ1-6 TRBV4-1 many . CASSQEGSGQNSPLHF TGCGCCAGCAGCCAAGAAGGGTCAGGGCAGAATTCACCCCTCCACTTT
13 TRBJ1-1 TRBV7-3 many . CASSLDMDTEAFF TGTGCCAGCAGCTTAGATATGGACACTGAAGCTTTCTTT
13 TRBJ1-2 TRBV30 . . CASLTVLNYGYTF TGTGCCTCCCTGACGGTCCTTAACTATGGCTACACCTTC
14 TRBJ1-5 TRBV28 . . CASSLLDAKEPQHF TGTGCCAGCAGTTTACTGGACGCTAAGGAGCCCCAGCATTTT
13 TRBJ1-1 TRBV29-1 few . CSAVGVLNTEAFF TGCAGCGCCGTCGGGGTACTGAACACTGAAGCTTTCTTT
14 TRBJ2-5 TRBV2 . TRBD2 CASRGAGVEETQYF TGTGCCAGCAGGGGAGCGGGAGTGGAGGAGACCCAGTACTTC
16 TRBJ2-7 TRBV5-6 many . CASSPSARVVVYEQYF TGTGCCAGCAGCCCTTCGGCGAGAGTAGTTGTCTACGAGCAGTACTTC
16 TRBJ2-1 TRBV28 many TRBD2 CASRPFSGRGFNEQFF TGTGCCAGCAGACCGTTTAGCGGGAGGGGCTTCAATGAGCAGTTCTTC
18 TRBJ2-6 TRBV27 many TRBD1 CASSLYGQGHSGANVLTF TGTGCCAGCAGTTTATATGGACAGGGACACTCTGGGGCCAACGTCCTGACTTTC
14 TRBJ1-1 TRBV30 many . CAWSRTRMNTEAFF TGTGCCTGGAGTCGTACACGGATGAACACTGAAGCTTTCTTT
15 TRBJ1-1 TRBV20-1 many TRBD1 CSAPKAGQGNSEAFF TGCAGTGCACCTAAAGCAGGACAGGGGAACTCTGAAGCTTTCTTT
13 TRBJ1-2 TRBV18 many . CASSPILEDGYTF TGTGCCAGCTCACCGATCCTAGAAGACGGCTACACCTTC
16 TRBJ2-1 TRBV5-1 . TRBD1 CASSPEVQGAYNEQFF TGCGCCAGCAGCCCGGAGGTCCAGGGGGCGTACAATGAGCAGTTCTTC
15 TRBJ2-1 TRBV12-3/TRBV12-4 few . CASSFSPSSYNEQFF TGTGCCAGCAGTTTTAGCCCCAGCTCCTACAATGAGCAGTTCTTC
16 TRBJ2-3 TRBV5-1 . TRBD2 CASSFVGAGAADTQYF TGCGCCAGCAGCTTCGTGGGAGCGGGAGCCGCAGATACGCAGTATTTT
18 TRBJ2-3 TRBV24-1 many . CATSEPGSVGEGTDTQYF TGTGCCACCAGTGAGCCGGGTTCGGTGGGGGAGGGCACAGATACGCAGTATTTT
14 TRBJ2-7 TRBV18 . . CASSLGQEGYEQYF TGTGCCAGCTCACTAGGACAGGAGGGCTACGAGCAGTACTTC
16 TRBJ1-2 TRBV27 many TRBD1 CASSLSGQGRIYGYTF TGTGCCAGCAGTTTATCGGGACAGGGCCGTATCTATGGCTACACCTTC
15 TRBJ2-5 TRBV6-1 many . CASSPTRVLGETQYF TGTGCCAGCAGCCCCACGAGGGTATTAGGGGAGACCCAGTACTTC
13 TRBJ2-2 TRBV3-1 . . CASSNRVTGELFF TGTGCCAGCAGCAACAGGGTTACCGGGGAGCTGTTTTTT
14 TRBJ2-1 TRBV20-1 many TRBD2 CSALTSGRYNEQFF TGCAGTGCTCTAACTAGCGGGAGGTACAATGAGCAGTTCTTC
15 TRBJ2-5 TRBV11-2 . TRBD2 CASSLTGGYQETQYF TGTGCCAGCAGCTTAACGGGGGGTTACCAAGAGACCCAGTACTTC
16 TRBJ2-5 TRBV5-1 many TRBD2 CASSFGGGPWGETQYF TGCGCCAGCAGCTTCGGGGGAGGGCCGTGGGGAGAGACCCAGTACTTC
15 TRBJ1-5 TRBV7-2 many TRBD1 CASSLDRGGNQPQHF TGTGCCAGCAGCTTAGACAGGGGAGGCAATCAGCCCCAGCATTTT
15 TRBJ1-1 TRBV5-1 many . CASSLGGVLNTEAFF TGCGCCAGCAGCTTGGGGGGCGTGTTGAACACTGAAGCTTTCTTT
14 TRBJ1-5 TRBV5-1 many . CASSLDPYDQPQHF TGCGCCAGCAGTCTCGACCCTTATGACCAGCCCCAGCATTTT
18 TRBJ2-7 TRBV28 few TRBD2 CASSPLSRTSGTPREQYF TGTGCCAGCAGTCCCCTATCTCGGACTAGCGGGACTCCCCGCGAGCAGTACTTC
15 TRBJ2-7 TRBV19 many . CASAMQYGVSYEQYF TGTGCCAGTGCCATGCAGTACGGGGTCTCCTACGAGCAGTACTTC
11 TRBJ2-3 TRBV5-8 many . CASSPGGPQYF TGTGCCAGCAGCCCCGGGGGTCCGCAGTATTTT
17 TRBJ2-1 TRBV27 many TRBD2 CASSPAGGRSGYNEQFF TGTGCCAGCAGCCCCGCGGGGGGGCGGTCGGGTTACAATGAGCAGTTCTTC
14 TRBJ2-5 TRBV12-3/TRBV12-4 many . CASSLETDQETQYF TGTGCCAGCAGTTTGGAGACGGACCAAGAGACCCAGTACTTC
14 TRBJ2-5 TRBV12-3/TRBV12-4 many . CASSLRDPQETQYF TGTGCCAGCAGTTTGAGGGACCCCCAAGAGACCCAGTACTTC
15 TRBJ2-7 TRBV11-2 many TRBD2 CASRLGLAQPYEQYF TGTGCCAGCAGGTTGGGACTAGCGCAACCCTACGAGCAGTACTTC
16 TRBJ2-5 TRBV20-1 many . CSANPHLRAAQETQYF TGCAGTGCAAACCCCCACCTGAGGGCCGCCCAAGAGACCCAGTACTTC
15 TRBJ2-1 TRBV15 . . CATSRGDGFYNEQFF TGTGCCACCAGCAGAGGGGACGGATTCTACAATGAGCAGTTCTTC